The next 7 T cell receptor beta chains were all read from a single sample in a study of beta chain features in type 1 diabetes. The whole isolated RNA underwent reverse transcription, so sequencing captured expressed TCRB transcripts. TCRdb's copy holds only in-frame clones and misses some; the assay was immunoSEQ multiplex PCR. The sample carries roughly 500,000 clones, about 10% recorded once. Specimen: naive CD4+ T cells from blood. The receptors here all came from a woman aged 18-35 years in good health.

CDR3 nucleotide sequence: TGCGCCAGCAGCCAAGATAGCGGGGGGGCCAGAGATACGCAGTATTTT. Its translation: CASSQDSGGARDTQYF. This chain connects TRBV4-1 to TRBJ2-3, with 11 nucleotides matching TRBD2. This CDR3 is 16 amino acids long. Germline CDR1 is MGHRA and CDR2 is YSYEKL. Trimming removed 0 bases from V and 5 bases from J; junction bases left unmatched: 4.

This chain connects TRBV7-3 to TRBJ1-1; 7 nucleotides match TRBD1. The CDR3 consists of 13 residues. V trimming: 4 bases; J trimming: 3 bases; junction bases outside the gene matches: 2. CDR1 is SGHTA, CDR2 FQGTGA, per germline. CDR3 region: CASSSGQDTEAFF. The CDR3 coding sequence is TGTGCCAGCAGCTCTGGACAGGACACTGAAGCTTTCTTT. The full variable domain, rest sourced from reference TRBV7-3 and TRBJ1-1, is GAGVSQTPSNKVTEKGKYVELRCDPISGHTALYWYRQSLGQGPEFLIYFQGTGAADDSGLPNDRFFAVRPEGSVSTLKIQRTERGDSAVYLCASSSGQDTEAFFGQGTRLTVV.

V and J are TRBV2 and TRBJ2-3; TRBD2 agrees at 11 bases. The CDR3 has 14 residues. The J segment lost 7 bases and the V segment lost 1 base, leaving 1 base of the junction unmatched. CDR1 is SNHLY and CDR2 is FYNNEI in the germline V gene. CDR3 sequence: CASSEGLAGNTQYF. CDR3 in DNA: TGTGCCAGCAGTGAAGGACTAGCGGGAAATACGCAGTATTTT.

This clone was seen just once. This chain joins TRBV25-1 and TRBJ1-2; TRBD1 aligns across 8 bases. This CDR3 comprises 15 residues. Germline V gene data show CDR1 as MGHDK and CDR2 as SYGVNS. The trim removed 6 bases at V and 3 bases at J, leaving 9 bases unmatched. The CDR3 reads CASSKSGGADYGYTF. CDR3 DNA: TGTGCCAGCAGCAAGTCAGGGGGCGCCGACTATGGCTACACCTTC.

The chain links TRBV5-1 to TRBJ2-1; perhaps TRBD2 as D (5 bases). Trimming took off 4 bases at V and 4 bases at J, with 18 bases between the two ends. In germline, CDR1 is SGHRS, CDR2 YFSETQ. The CDR3 contains 16 residues. The CDR3 here is CASSANKASGYNEQFF. DNA of the CDR3: TGCGCCAGCAGCGCCAACAAGGCGTCGGGATACAATGAGCAGTTCTTC.

The table lists this clone with a few counts. V and J are TRBV29-1 and TRBJ2-7; 8 bases map to TRBD1. J was trimmed by 2 bases and V by 6 bases; bases with no gene match: 12. The CDR3 is made up of 15 amino acids. CDR1 and CDR2 from the germline V gene are SQVTM and ANQGSEA. The CDR3 region is CSVTDGQGHPYEQYF. In DNA form, the CDR3 reads TGCAGCGTGACGGATGGACAGGGCCACCCCTACGAGCAGTACTTC.

In this sample, this clone turned up a few times. This chain links TRBV7-8 with TRBJ1-1; D call uncertain. Per germline, CDR1 SGHVS and CDR2 FQNEAQ. V lost 5 bases and J 1 base, leaving 11 bases between the germline ends. The CDR3 sequence is 14 residues long. The CDR3 sequence is CASSPIDRNTEAFF. The CDR3 nucleotides read TGTGCCAGCAGCCCAATAGACCGGAACACTGAAGCTTTCTTT.